This T cell receptor beta chain was profiled in a study of blood T cell repertoires in COVID-19. About the study: The United States, Italy and Spain supplied acute and convalescent COVID-19 samples. PBMCs, B-cell-depleted T cells, or T cells provided the cDNA or gDNA that made up the material.

Germline V gene data show CDR1 as MDHEN and CDR2 as SYDVKM. Trimming left V 6 bases short and J 1 base short, with 7 bases between. CDR3 size: 12 residues. Per the original data handling: Reference gene primer amplification gave nucleated cell count estimates. The protocol was immunoSEQ multiplex PCR, while the TCRdb copy is restricted to in-frame clones and leaves out a portion. The V and J calls and clone size come from that table; D and trimming were worked out from the DNA. The table records approximately 200,000 clones, around nine tenths of them present only once. The V call is TRBV28, the J call TRBJ2-7; D may be TRBD1 (5 bases). The receptor's source is a man in his fifties or sixties who had recovered from COVID-19. Source material: peripheral blood. The CDR3 sequence is CASSRQSYEQYF. In DNA, the CDR3 is TGTGCCAGCAGCCGACAGTCCTACGAGCAGTACTTC.